The 9 T cell receptor beta chains in this list originate from one sample, sequenced in a study of early T cells in non-severe SARS-CoV-2 infection. TCRdb recomputed calls from the 5' RACE reads with MiXCR, one row per CDR3 protein. The data hold 15,000 to 20,000 distinct CDR3 sequences, with about 4.8% observed a single time. Sequencing input: whole blood. All receptors derive from an adult who was a healthcare worker with PCR-confirmed SARS-CoV-2 infection or an uninfected control (not recorded which).

Concerning this clonotype: A much larger clone differs from this one at a single base, so this may be a read error. V is TRBV4-2 and J is TRBJ2-3; no reliable D call. CDR1 is LGHNA, CDR2 YNFKEQ, per germline. V was cut by 7 bases and J by 5 bases, with 13 bases left in between. The CDR3 runs to 13 residues. Written as DNA, the CDR3 is TGTGCCAGCACTACATTTTCCCGAGATACGCAGTATTTT. This gives the protein CASTTFSRDTQYF.

This clonotype came up a few times. The rearrangement links TRBV12-3 or TRBV12-4 to TRBJ2-5, with TRBD2 matching 7 bases. V was clipped by 3 bases and J by 1 base; unmatched bases: 5. The CDR3 sequence is 15 residues long. The CDR3 region has the DNA TGTGCCAGCAGTTTTAGCCCTAGCGGCCAAGAGACCCAGTACTTC. This gives the protein CASSFSPSGQETQYF.

At least ten counts were recorded for this clonotype. This chain joins TRBV27 and TRBJ2-1, with a weak D call TRBD2 (6 bases). V was trimmed by 6 bases and J by 3 bases, leaving 15 bases between them. Germline V gene lookup returns CDR1 MNHEY and CDR2 SMNVEV (reference sequence). The CDR3 consists of 15 residues. The CDR3 nucleotides read TGTGCCAGCAGCCAATCTAGCGAAGGCTACAATGAGCAGTTCTTC. The encoded protein is CASSQSSEGYNEQFF.

In this sample, this clonotype turned up a few times. This sequence joins TRBV7-9 and TRBJ2-7; perhaps TRBD2 as D (5 bases). The CDR3 runs to 14 residues. CDR1 is SEHNR, CDR2 FQNEAQ, per germline (reference sequence). V gave up 1 base and J gave up 3 bases, with 10 bases separating them. The CDR3 sequence: CASSLGVGIYEQYF. CDR3 sequence (DNA): TGTGCCAGCAGCTTAGGGGTCGGGATCTACGAGCAGTACTTC.

There are many counts of this clonotype. The rearrangement uses TRBV11-3 and TRBJ2-2; 9 bases fit TRBD1. The CDR3 length is 15 residues. V was clipped by 5 bases and J by 6 bases; unmatched bases: 7. Germline V gene data show CDR1 as SGHNT and CDR2 as YENEEA. The CDR3 spells CASSPTGGAAGELFF. The CDR3 region has the DNA TGTGCCAGCAGCCCAACAGGGGGCGCGGCCGGGGAGCTGTTTTTT.

In its sample, this clonotype was seen many times. The CDR3 nucleotides are TGTGCCAGCAGTTTAACGCCCACGCCCTGGACTGAAGCTTTCTTT. Protein sequence: CASSLTPTPWTEAFF. The rearrangement links TRBV28 to TRBJ1-1; unclear D gene. Germline CDR1 MDHEN, CDR2 SYDVKM. V lost 2 bases and J lost 5, with 15 bases in between. The CDR3 runs 15 residues.

This clonotype was counted many times. This chain connects TRBV20-1 to TRBJ1-1; the match to TRBD1 covers 7 bases. V shed 6 bases, J shed 0 bases, and the junction held 7 bases outside the gene matches. The CDR3 covers 14 residues. CDR1 and CDR2 (germline): DFQATT, SNEGSKA (reference sequence). The CDR3 spells CSARTDRLNTEAFF. The CDR3 nucleotides read TGCAGTGCCAGAACGGACAGGTTGAACACTGAAGCTTTCTTT.

This clonotype was recorded many times. V is TRBV12-3 or TRBV12-4 and J is TRBJ2-1; TRBD2 matches 12 bases. With V trimmed by 7 bases and J by 7 bases, 8 bases remained unmatched. This CDR3 is 15 amino acids long. Written as DNA, the CDR3 is TGTGCCAGCACTTCCCTCGGGACTAGCGGGAATGAGCAGTTCTTC. Translated: CASTSLGTSGNEQFF.

This clonotype came up many times. The chain joins TRBV5-1 to TRBJ2-3; 7 bases align to TRBD2. The J segment lost 0 bases and the V segment lost 0 bases, leaving 7 bases of the junction unmatched. The CDR3 runs to 17 residues. Germline V gene sequence: CDR1 SGHRS, CDR2 YFSETQ. CDR3 DNA: TGCGCCAGCAGCTTGGCCAGGCTAGCGGAGAGCACAGATACGCAGTATTTT. Its protein product is CASSLARLAESTDTQYF. The whole variable domain, filled in from reference TRBV5-1 and TRBJ2-3, reads KAGVTQTPRYLIKTRGQQVTLSCSPISGHRSVSWYQQTPGQGLQFLFEYFSETQRNKGNFPGRFSGRQFSNSRSEMNVSTLELGDSALYLCASSLARLAESTDTQYFGPGTRLTVL.